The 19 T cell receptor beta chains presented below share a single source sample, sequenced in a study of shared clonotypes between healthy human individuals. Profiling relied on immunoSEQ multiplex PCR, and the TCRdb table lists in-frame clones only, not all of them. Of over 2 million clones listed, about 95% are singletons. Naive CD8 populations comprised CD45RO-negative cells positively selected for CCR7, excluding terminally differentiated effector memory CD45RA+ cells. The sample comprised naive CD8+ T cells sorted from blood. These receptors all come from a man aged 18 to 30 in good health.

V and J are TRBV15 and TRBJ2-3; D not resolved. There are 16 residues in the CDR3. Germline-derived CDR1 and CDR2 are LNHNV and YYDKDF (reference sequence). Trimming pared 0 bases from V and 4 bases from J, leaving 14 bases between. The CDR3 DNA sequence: TGTGCCACCAGCAGAGATCACCTTGGGGTATCAGATACGCAGTATTTT. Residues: CATSRDHLGVSDTQYF.

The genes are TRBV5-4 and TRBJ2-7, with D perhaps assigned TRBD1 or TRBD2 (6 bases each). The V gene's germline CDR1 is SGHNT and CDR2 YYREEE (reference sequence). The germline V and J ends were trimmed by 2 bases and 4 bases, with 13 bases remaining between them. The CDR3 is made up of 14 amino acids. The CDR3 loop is CASSLRQEGYEQYF. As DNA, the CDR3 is TGTGCCAGCAGCTTACGACAGGAGGGGTACGAGCAGTACTTC.

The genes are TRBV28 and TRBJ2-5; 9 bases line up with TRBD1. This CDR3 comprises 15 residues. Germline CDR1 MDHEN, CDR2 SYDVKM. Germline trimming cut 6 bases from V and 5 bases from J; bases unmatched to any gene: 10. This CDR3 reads CASSPWDRARETQYF. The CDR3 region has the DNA TGTGCCAGCAGCCCCTGGGACAGGGCCAGGGAGACCCAGTACTTC. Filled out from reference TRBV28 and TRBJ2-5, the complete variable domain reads DVKVTQSSRYLVKRTGEKVFLECVQDMDHENMFWYRQDPGLGLRLIYFSYDVKMKEKGDIPEGYSVSREKKERFSLILESASTNQTSMYLCASSPWDRARETQYFGPGTRLLVL.

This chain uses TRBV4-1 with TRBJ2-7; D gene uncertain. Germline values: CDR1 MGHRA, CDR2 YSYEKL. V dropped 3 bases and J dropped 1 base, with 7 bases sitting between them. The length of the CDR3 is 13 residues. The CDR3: CASSHTDSYEQYF. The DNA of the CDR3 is TGCGCCAGCAGCCACACGGATTCCTACGAGCAGTACTTC.

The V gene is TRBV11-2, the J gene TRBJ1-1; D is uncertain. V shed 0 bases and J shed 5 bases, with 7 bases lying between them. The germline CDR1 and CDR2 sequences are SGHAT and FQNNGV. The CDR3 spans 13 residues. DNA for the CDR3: TGTGCCAGCAGCTTAGACTTCTCGACTGAAGCTTTCTTT. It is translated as CASSLDFSTEAFF.

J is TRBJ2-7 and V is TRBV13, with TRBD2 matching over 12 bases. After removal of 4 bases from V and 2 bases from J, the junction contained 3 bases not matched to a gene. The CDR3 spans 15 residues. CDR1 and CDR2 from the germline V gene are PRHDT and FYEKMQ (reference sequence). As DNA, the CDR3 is TGTGCCAGCAGCTATCCTAGCGGGGGGGCCTACGAGCAGTACTTC. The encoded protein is CASSYPSGGAYEQYF.

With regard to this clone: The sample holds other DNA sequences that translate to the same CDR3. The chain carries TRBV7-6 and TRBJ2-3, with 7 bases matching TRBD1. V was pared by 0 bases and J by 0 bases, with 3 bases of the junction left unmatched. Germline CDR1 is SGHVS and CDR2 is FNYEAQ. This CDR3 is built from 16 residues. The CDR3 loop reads CASSLAGGPSTDTQYF. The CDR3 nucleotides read TGTGCCAGCAGCTTAGCAGGGGGCCCTAGCACAGATACGCAGTATTTT.

Here the CDR3 DNA reads TGTGCCAGCAGTCGAGACAGCGCCGGGGAGCTGTTTTTT. Translating gives CASSRDSAGELFF. This chain joins TRBV2 and TRBJ2-2; TRBD1 is a possible D gene (5 bases). Germline CDR1 is SNHLY and CDR2 is FYNNEI. V lost 5 bases, J lost 6 bases, and 10 bases lay in between. The CDR3 spans 13 residues. Using reference TRBV2 and TRBJ2-2 for the parts outside the CDR3, the full variable domain is EPEVTQTPSHQVTQMGQEVILRCVPISNHLYFYWYRQILGQKVEFLVSFYNNEISEKSEIFDDQFSVERPDGSNFTLKIRSTKLEDSAMYFCASSRDSAGELFFGEGSRLTVL.

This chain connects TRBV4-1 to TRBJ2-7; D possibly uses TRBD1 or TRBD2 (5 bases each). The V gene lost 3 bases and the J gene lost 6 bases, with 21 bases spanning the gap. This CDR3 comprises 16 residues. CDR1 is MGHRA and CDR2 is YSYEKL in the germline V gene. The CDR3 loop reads CASSHATGTTGLEQYF. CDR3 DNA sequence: TGCGCCAGCAGCCACGCGACCGGGACCACAGGTCTCGAGCAGTACTTC.

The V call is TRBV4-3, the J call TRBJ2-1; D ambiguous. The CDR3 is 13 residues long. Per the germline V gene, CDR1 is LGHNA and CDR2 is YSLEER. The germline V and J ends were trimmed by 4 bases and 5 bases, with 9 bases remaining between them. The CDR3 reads CASSPSQHNEQFF. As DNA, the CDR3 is TGCGCCAGCAGCCCAAGTCAACACAATGAGCAGTTCTTC.

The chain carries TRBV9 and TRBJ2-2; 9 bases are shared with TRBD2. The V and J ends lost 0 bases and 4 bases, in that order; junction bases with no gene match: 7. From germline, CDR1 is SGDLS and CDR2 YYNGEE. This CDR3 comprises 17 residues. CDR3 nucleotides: TGTGCCAGCAGCGTAGATGGGCTAGCGGGAAGCACCGGGGAGCTGTTTTTT. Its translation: CASSVDGLAGSTGELFF.

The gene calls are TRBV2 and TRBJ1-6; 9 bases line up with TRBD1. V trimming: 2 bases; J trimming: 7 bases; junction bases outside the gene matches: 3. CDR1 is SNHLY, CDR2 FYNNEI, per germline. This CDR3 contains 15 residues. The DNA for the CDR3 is TGTGCCAGCAGTGAAACAGGGGGCGCGAATTCACCCCTCCACTTT. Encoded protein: CASSETGGANSPLHF.

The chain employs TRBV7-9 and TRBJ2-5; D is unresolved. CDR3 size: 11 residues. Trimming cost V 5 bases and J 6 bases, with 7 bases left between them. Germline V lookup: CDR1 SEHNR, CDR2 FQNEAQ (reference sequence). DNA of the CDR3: TGTGCCAGCAGCCCCGTGAAGACCCAGTACTTC. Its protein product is CASSPVKTQYF.

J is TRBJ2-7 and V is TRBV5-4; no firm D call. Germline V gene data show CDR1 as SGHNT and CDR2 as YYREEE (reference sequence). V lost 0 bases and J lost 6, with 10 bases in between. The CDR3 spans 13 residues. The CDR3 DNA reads TGTGCCAGCAGCTTGGGTCGTATCGGCGAGCAGTACTTC. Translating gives CASSLGRIGEQYF.

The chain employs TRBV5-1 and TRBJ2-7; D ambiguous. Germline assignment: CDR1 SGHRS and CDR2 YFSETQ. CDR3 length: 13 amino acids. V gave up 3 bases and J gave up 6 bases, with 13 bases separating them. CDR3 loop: CASSSATPGEQYF. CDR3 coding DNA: TGCGCCAGCAGCTCGGCTACTCCGGGCGAGCAGTACTTC.

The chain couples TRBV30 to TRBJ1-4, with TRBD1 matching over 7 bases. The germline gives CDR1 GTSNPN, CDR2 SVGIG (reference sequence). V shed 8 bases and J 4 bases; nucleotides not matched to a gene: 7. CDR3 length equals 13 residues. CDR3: CAGRTGFNEKLFF. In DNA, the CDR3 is TGTGCCGGACGGACAGGCTTTAATGAAAAACTGTTTTTT.

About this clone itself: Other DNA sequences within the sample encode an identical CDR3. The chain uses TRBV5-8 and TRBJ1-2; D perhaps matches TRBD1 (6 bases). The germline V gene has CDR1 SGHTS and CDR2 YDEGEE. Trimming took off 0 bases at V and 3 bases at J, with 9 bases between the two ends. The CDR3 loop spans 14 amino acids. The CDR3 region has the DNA TGTGCCAGCAGCTTGGAAGGGGGGCACTATGGCTACACCTTC. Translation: CASSLEGGHYGYTF.

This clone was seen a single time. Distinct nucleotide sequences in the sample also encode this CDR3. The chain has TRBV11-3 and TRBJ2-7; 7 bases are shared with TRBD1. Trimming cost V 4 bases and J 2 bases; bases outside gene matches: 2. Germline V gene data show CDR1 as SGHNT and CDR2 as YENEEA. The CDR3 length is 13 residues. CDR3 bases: TGTGCCAGCAGCTCCGGGACAGCCTACGAGCAGTACTTC. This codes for CASSSGTAYEQYF. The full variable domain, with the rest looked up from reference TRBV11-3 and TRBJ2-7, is EAGVVQSPRYKIIEKKQPVAFWCNPISGHNTLYWYLQNLGQGPELLIRYENEEAVDDSQLPKDRFSAERLKGVDSTLKIQPAELGDSAVYLCASSSGTAYEQYFGPGTRLTVT.

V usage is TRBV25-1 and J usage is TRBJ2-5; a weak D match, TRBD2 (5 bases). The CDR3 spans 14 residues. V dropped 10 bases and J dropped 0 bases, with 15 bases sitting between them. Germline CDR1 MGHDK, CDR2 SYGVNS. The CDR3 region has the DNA TGTGCCACCCCGGGGTGGCTGTACCAAGAGACCCAGTACTTC. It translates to CATPGWLYQETQYF. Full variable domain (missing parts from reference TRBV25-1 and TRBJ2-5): EADIYQTPRYLVIGTGKKITLECSQTMGHDKMYWYQQDPGMELHLIHYSYGVNSTEKGDLSSESTVSRIRTEHFPLTLESARPSHTSQYLCATPGWLYQETQYFGPGTRLLVL.